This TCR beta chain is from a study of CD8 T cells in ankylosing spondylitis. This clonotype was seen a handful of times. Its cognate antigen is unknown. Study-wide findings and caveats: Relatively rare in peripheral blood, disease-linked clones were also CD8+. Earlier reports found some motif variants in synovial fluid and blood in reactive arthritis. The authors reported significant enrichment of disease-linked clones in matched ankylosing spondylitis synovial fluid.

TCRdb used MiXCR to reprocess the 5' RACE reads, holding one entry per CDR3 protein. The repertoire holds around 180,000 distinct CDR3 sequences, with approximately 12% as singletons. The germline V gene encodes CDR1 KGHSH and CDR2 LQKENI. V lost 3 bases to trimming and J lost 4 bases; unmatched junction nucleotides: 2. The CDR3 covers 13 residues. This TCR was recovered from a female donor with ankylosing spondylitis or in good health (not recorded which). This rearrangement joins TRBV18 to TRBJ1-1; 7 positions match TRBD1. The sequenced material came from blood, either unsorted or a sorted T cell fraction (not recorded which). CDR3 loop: CASSPGQSTEAFF. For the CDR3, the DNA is TGTGCCAGCTCACCGGGACAGTCCACTGAAGCTTTCTTT.